This TCR beta chain came from a study of breast tumors, draining lymph nodes, adjacent tissues. Overall study findings and caveats: The lymph node origin of tumor T cells was framed as consistent with a hypothesis, not demonstrated.

Breast cancer patients provided tissue from their axillary draining lymph nodes. The germline V gene encodes CDR1 MNHEY and CDR2 SMNVEV (reference sequence). The V gene lost 2 bases and the J gene lost 7 bases, with 9 bases spanning the gap. The CDR3 is 14 residues long. TCRdb called the multiplex PCR reads again in MiXCR, with one record for every CDR3 protein. Here the sample spans 200,000 to 300,000 distinct CDR3 sequences, roughly 31% being singletons. This clonotype came up many times. The antigen is undetermined. The chain has TRBV27 and TRBJ1-6; D uncertain. The specimen sequenced was axillary lymph node tissue. This receptor was identified in a female donor with breast cancer. Some clones in this sample may be carry-over from other donors' samples. The CDR3 sequence is CASSLLSANSPLHF. The CDR3 bases are TGTGCCAGCAGTTTACTCTCAGCAAATTCACCCCTCCACTTT.